Listed here are 4 T cell receptor beta chains from one sample, sequenced in a study of blood T cell repertoires in COVID-19. Method: immunoSEQ multiplex PCR; TCRdb's copy keeps in-frame clones and lacks some. The repertoire holds 47,000 or so clones, roughly 82% seen once, with around 2.8% in the top ten. Material for sequencing was peripheral blood. Receptors originate from a woman aged 60-70 years with acute or convalescent COVID-19.

The chain combines TRBV5-1 with TRBJ2-7; 8 bases are shared with TRBD2. Germline V CDR1 and CDR2: SGHRS, YFSETQ. The CDR3 has 15 residues. The V and J ends lost 4 bases and 3 bases, in that order; junction bases with no gene match: 9. The CDR3 loop reads CASSLKSGSVYEQYF. As DNA, the CDR3 is TGCGCCAGCAGCCTAAAGAGCGGGAGTGTCTACGAGCAGTACTTC.

The chain recombines TRBV12-5 with TRBJ1-5; D remains ambiguous. Germline CDR1 LGHNT, CDR2 FRNRAP. This CDR3 contains 13 residues. The V end lost 6 bases, the J end lost 3 bases, and 9 bases lay between the germline ends. The CDR3 sequence is CASGNGNNQPQHF. CDR3 in DNA: TGTGCTAGTGGGAACGGGAACAATCAGCCCCAGCATTTT.

V gene TRBV7-2 combines with J gene TRBJ1-2, with D perhaps matching TRBD1 (5 bases). CDR3 length equals 14 residues. V was clipped by 3 bases and J by 2 bases, with 10 bases between them. Germline CDR1 is SGHTA and CDR2 is FQGNSA. CDR3: CASSFLQENYGYTF. In nucleotides, the CDR3 is TGTGCCAGCAGCTTCCTACAGGAGAACTATGGCTACACCTTC. Supplemented by reference TRBV7-2 and TRBJ1-2, the full variable domain reads GAGVSQSPSNKVTEKGKDVELRCDPISGHTALYWYRQSLGQGLEFLIYFQGNSAPDKSGLPSDRFSAERTGGSVSTLTIQRTQQEDSAVYLCASSFLQENYGYTFGSGTRLTVV.

The chain has TRBV7-9 and TRBJ2-5, with a tentative D call TRBD2 (5 bases). The germline V gene has CDR1 SEHNR and CDR2 FQNEAQ (reference sequence). This CDR3 has 16 amino acids. V lost 5 bases, J lost 3 bases, and 19 bases lay in between. The CDR3 protein is CASSLGVRMREETQYF. The CDR3 DNA reads as TGTGCCAGCAGCCTTGGGGTCAGGATGAGGGAAGAGACCCAGTACTTC.